The entry that follows covers one T cell receptor beta chain sequence. Its antigen is undetermined. Per germline, CDR1 ENHRY and CDR2 SYGVKD. The CDR3 totals 16 residues. Trimming took 6 bases from V and 7 from J; bases not matched to a gene: 13. These data belong to a study of CD8+ T cells in alopecia areata. Regarding the study as a whole: It was lesional scalp, especially alopecia totalis/universalis, that showed higher clonality than normal scalp. In patients, TCRs were shared less clearly than in mice, and HLA may possibly be involved.

For about five patients taking part in the biomarker study, CD4+ cells were further sorted into CD25+CD127- cells. PBMC-derived CD4+ and CD8+ T cells were sorted. It was cDNA, reverse transcribed from extracted RNA, that served as the sequencing template. Produced via immunoSEQ multiplex PCR; TCRdb's table is partial and in-frame only. The sample has just over 20,000 clones; more than 60% are singletons. The source is a human donor with alopecia areata. The V gene is TRBV10-3, the J gene TRBJ2-1; 9 bases are shared with TRBD2. Sequencing input: CD4+ Tregs sorted from blood. The CDR3 sequence is CAIRGGGGLAGNEQFF. CDR3 sequence (DNA): TGTGCCATCAGGGGTGGCGGGGGACTAGCCGGGAATGAGCAGTTCTTC.